This TCR beta chain was captured by sequencing in a study of PD-L1 blockade in urothelial cancer. The wider study: Atezolizumab, begun by patients in about 2014, was given at 1,200 mg intravenously every 3 weeks. Blood-derived samples held a median around 140,000 T cells.

Sequenced by immunoSEQ multiplex PCR; TCRdb stores in-frame clones only, minus some. This table holds tens of thousands of clones, almost 90% found once. Time point indicated: pretreatment peripheral blood. CDR1 is SGHDN, CDR2 FVKESK, per germline. This CDR3 comprises 16 residues. V lost 4 bases, J lost 9 bases, and 18 bases stayed unmatched. The chain couples TRBV14 to TRBJ2-7; 7 bases line up with TRBD1. This clonotype was sampled from a man between 60 and 75 years old with urothelial cancer. The material sequenced was PBMCs, taken around atezolizumab (anti-PD-L1) treatment. The CDR3: CASSRYTTGPLKGQYF. CDR3 sequence (DNA): TGTGCCAGCAGCCGTTACACGACAGGGCCCCTAAAGGGGCAGTACTTC.